This entry lists 16 T cell receptor beta chains sequenced from one sample in a study of T cells in Graves' hyperthyroidism and ophthalmopathy. Authors of the study amplified TCR beta CDR3 regions from RNA transcripts. The primer set for the first-round RT-PCR of the TCR CDR3 was HTBI. TCRdb recomputed calls from the multiplex PCR reads with MiXCR, one row per CDR3 protein. The data show 150,000 to 200,000 distinct CDR3 sequences, about 9.4% seen once. Material for sequencing was blood. The source is a woman aged 18-30 years with Graves' hyperthyroidism that later progressed to Graves' ophthalmopathy.

Note on this clonotype: A much bigger clone sits one base away, suggesting this may be a read error. The chain carries TRBV9 and TRBJ1-1; D might be TRBD1 (6 bases). There are 15 residues in the CDR3. CDR1 is SGDLS, CDR2 YYNGEE, per germline. V lost 5 bases, J lost 1 base, and 15 bases lay in between. The CDR3 region has the DNA TGTGCCAGCAGACCACCGGAGACAGGGAACACTGAAGCTTTCTTT. Encoded protein: CASRPPETGNTEAFF.

The chain employs TRBV6-5 and TRBJ2-3; the D gene could be TRBD1 or TRBD2 (6 bases each). The ends were cut back, 4 bases at V and 5 bases at J, with 16 bases in the middle. Germline V gene sequence: CDR1 MNHEY, CDR2 SVGAGI. This CDR3 is built from 15 residues. CDR3 region: CASSSWGAGGDTQYF. For the CDR3, the DNA is TGTGCCAGCAGTTCCTGGGGGGCCGGGGGAGATACGCAGTATTTT.

This clonotype came up many times. Here the CDR3 DNA reads TGTGCCACCGCACTAATACAGGGGGCTCAGCCCCAGCATTTT. Its translation: CATALIQGAQPQHF. The genes are TRBV2 and TRBJ1-5; 9 bases map to TRBD1. V gave up 10 bases and J gave up 6 bases; unmatched junction bases: 10. Germline V gene sequence: CDR1 SNHLY, CDR2 FYNNEI. The CDR3 has 14 amino acids.

This clonotype has at least ten counts. The chain uses TRBV5-5 and TRBJ1-1, with D possibly being TRBD1 (6 bases). Trimming removed 0 bases from V and 7 bases from J, with 25 bases in between. Germline V gene sequence: CDR1 SGHKS, CDR2 YYEKEE (reference sequence). The CDR3 is made up of 18 amino acids. In DNA form, the CDR3 reads TGTGCCAGCAGCTTGGTTTTTTCGGGGGCCCAGGGTTCGGGTGAAGCTTTCTTT. Protein sequence: CASSLVFSGAQGSGEAFF.

This clonotype was seen ten or more times. The chain has TRBV6-1 and TRBJ2-7, with TRBD2 matching over 10 bases. CDR3 length: 15 residues. J gave up 0 bases and V 3 bases, and 2 bases lay outside the gene matches. The germline CDR1 and CDR2 sequences are MNHNS and SASEGT. The CDR3 region has the DNA TGTGCCAGCAGTGAGGCTAGCGGGGGCTCCTACGAGCAGTACTTC. This sequence encodes CASSEASGGSYEQYF.

The chain has TRBV9 and TRBJ2-7; D possibly corresponds to TRBD2 (6 bases). Germline values: CDR1 SGDLS, CDR2 YYNGEE. The CDR3 runs 14 residues. The V gene lost 1 base and the J gene lost 5 bases, with 13 bases spanning the gap. DNA for the CDR3: TGTGCCAGCAGCGTAAAGCCGGGACTCGACGAGCAGTACTTC. This translates into CASSVKPGLDEQYF.

This clonotype has a count of ten or more. The chain has TRBV15 and TRBJ1-2, with D maybe TRBD1 (6 bases). V lost 0 bases to trimming and J lost 4 bases, with 15 bases between them. The CDR3 consists of 16 residues. Germline V CDR1 and CDR2: LNHNV, YYDKDF (reference sequence). The CDR3: CATSRDKTGMIYGYTF. The CDR3 nucleotides are TGTGCCACCAGCAGAGATAAGACAGGAATGATCTATGGCTACACCTTC.

V is TRBV30 and J is TRBJ1-4, with D possibly TRBD1 on 6 matching bases. Trimming took 0 bases from V and 4 from J, leaving 9 bases between them. The CDR3 consists of 14 residues. Germline CDR1 is GTSNPN and CDR2 is SVGIG (reference sequence). The CDR3 sequence: CAWSVGRGNEKLFF. CDR3 DNA: TGTGCCTGGAGTGTGGGCAGGGGTAATGAAAAACTGTTTTTT.

The rearrangement joins TRBV19 to TRBJ2-1, with 10 bases that match TRBD2. CDR3 size: 15 residues. With V trimmed by 4 bases and J by 3 bases, 3 bases remained unmatched. CDR1 is LNHDA, CDR2 SQIVND, per germline (reference sequence). The CDR3 sequence: CASSRSGRVYNEQFF. The DNA of the CDR3 is TGTGCCAGTAGTAGGAGCGGGAGGGTCTACAATGAGCAGTTCTTC.

This clonotype was detected ten times or more. The genes are TRBV27 and TRBJ2-2; TRBD2 matches at 9 bases. The germline V gene encodes CDR1 MNHEY and CDR2 SMNVEV (reference sequence). With V trimmed by 6 bases and J by 0 bases, 5 bases remained unmatched. The CDR3 spans 16 residues. CDR3 amino acids: CASRGLAPTNTGELFF. CDR3 nucleotides: TGTGCCAGCAGAGGACTAGCGCCGACGAACACCGGGGAGCTGTTTTTT.

As regards this clonotype: One end of the junction varies from germline; a read error may be responsible. This sequence joins TRBV7-7 and TRBJ2-5; 9 positions agree with TRBD2. The J call may be incorrect, as the DNA end agrees better with TRBJ2-1. Looked up from germline, CDR1 is SSHAT and CDR2 is FNYEAQ (reference sequence). This CDR3 has 16 residues. The CDR3: CASSLGTRGGAETQFF. The CDR3 bases are TGTGCTAGCAGCTTAGGAACGCGGGGGGGAGCCGAGACCCAGTTCTTC.

The CDR3 is CASSHRRGGTEAFF. The CDR3 DNA is TGTGCCAGCAGCCACCGACGGGGCGGGACTGAAGCTTTCTTT. The chain links TRBV3-1 to TRBJ1-1, with D tentatively TRBD1 (5 bases). V gave up 3 bases and J gave up 5 bases, with 13 bases separating them. Germline-derived CDR1 and CDR2 are LGHDT and YNNKEL (reference sequence). CDR3 length: 14 residues.

This clonotype was seen many times. This chain uses TRBV20-1 with TRBJ2-5; perhaps TRBD1 as D (5 bases). Trimming took 0 bases from V and 5 from J, leaving 13 bases between them. Germline V gene sequence: CDR1 DFQATT, CDR2 SNEGSKA (reference sequence). CDR3 length: 14 residues. The CDR3: CSARDSRGAETQYF. CDR3 DNA: TGCAGTGCTAGAGATAGTAGGGGTGCCGAGACCCAGTACTTC.

This clonotype was seen many times. The chain is built from TRBV14 and TRBJ2-7; 13 positions agree with TRBD2. V was clipped by 3 bases and J by 4 bases; unmatched bases: 3. The CDR3 extends over 15 amino acids. CDR1 SGHDN and CDR2 FVKESK come from the germline V gene. This CDR3 is CASSHWTSGSYEQYF. CDR3 DNA: TGTGCCAGCAGCCACTGGACTAGCGGGAGTTACGAGCAGTACTTC. Full variable domain (rest looked up from reference TRBV14 and TRBJ2-7): EAGVTQFPSHSVIEKGQTVTLRCDPISGHDNLYWYRRVMGKEIKFLLHFVKESKQDESGMPNNRFLAERTGGTYSTLKVQPAELEDSGVYFCASSHWTSGSYEQYFGPGTRLTVT.

A word on this clonotype: A clone one base away is much larger, so this may be a read error. The chain has TRBV19 and TRBJ1-2; a possible D gene is TRBD1 (6 bases). CDR3 length equals 14 residues. Germline-derived CDR1 and CDR2 are LNHDA and SQIVND (reference sequence). DNA of the CDR3: TGTGCCAGTACCAAACCAGGGGTTAACTATGGCTACGCCTTC. This codes for CASTKPGVNYGYAF.

This clonotype was observed a few times. J is TRBJ1-3 and V is TRBV30; weak D call: TRBD1 (6 bases). The V and J ends lost 3 bases and 5 bases respectively, with 14 bases between them. This CDR3 comprises 14 residues. Per germline, CDR1 GTSNPN and CDR2 SVGIG (reference sequence). The CDR3, as DNA: TGTGCCTGGAGGGAGACAGGTGGAAGAAACACCATATATTTT. This translates into CAWRETGGRNTIYF. The full variable domain, in which reference TRBV30 and TRBJ1-3 provide the parts outside the CDR3, is SQTIHQWPATLVQPVGSPLSLECTVEGTSNPNLYWYRQAAGRGLQLLFYSVGIGQISSEVPQNLSASRPQDRQFILSSKKLLLSDSGFYLCAWRETGGRNTIYFGEGSWLTVV.